A single sample gave rise to the 13 T cell receptor beta chains below, sequenced in a study of shared T cell receptors in the human thymus. Profiling relied on immunoSEQ multiplex PCR, and the TCRdb table lists in-frame clones only, not all of them. The sample consists of some 400,000 clones, 95% of them appearing once. The sequencing sample was made of thymocytes. The receptors were gathered from a human donor.

To note about this clone: A junction boundary mismatches the germline segment, possibly from a read error. The rearrangement links TRBV20-1 to TRBJ2-7, with D tentatively TRBD1 or TRBD2 (5 bases each). Germline values: CDR1 DFQATT, CDR2 SNEGSKA (reference sequence). The CDR3 has 11 residues. CDR3 sequence reads: CSARSPGTVDF. CDR3 nucleotides: TGCAGTGCTAGATCCCCCGGGACCGTGGACTTC.

This clone was observed once. The rearrangement links TRBV27 to TRBJ1-6; no firm D call. The CDR3 is made up of 12 amino acids. Germline V gives CDR1 MNHEY, CDR2 SMNVEV (reference sequence). Trimming left V 5 bases short and J 10 bases short, with 9 bases between. This CDR3 is CASSPLLSPLHF. For the CDR3, the DNA is TGTGCCAGCAGTCCCCTCCTGTCACCCCTCCACTTT.

A word on this clone: Other DNA sequences in this specimen translate into the identical CDR3. This chain links TRBV30 with TRBJ2-2; D call uncertain. Germline V CDR1 and CDR2: GTSNPN, SVGIG (reference sequence). V shed 3 bases and J shed 4 bases, with 3 bases lying between them. This CDR3 has 11 residues. Here the CDR3 DNA reads TGTGCCTGGAGGGTCACCGGGGAGCTGTTTTTT. This gives the protein CAWRVTGELFF.

V is TRBV19 and J is TRBJ2-3; no reliable D call. Germline-derived CDR1 and CDR2 are LNHDA and SQIVND (reference sequence). There are 14 residues in the CDR3. The V end lost 5 bases, the J end lost 0 bases, and 9 bases lay between the germline ends. The CDR3 spells CASSSLDSTDTQYF. CDR3 sequence (DNA): TGTGCCAGTAGTTCCCTGGACAGCACAGATACGCAGTATTTT. Full variable domain (outside the CDR3, taken from reference TRBV19 and TRBJ2-3): DGGITQSPKYLFRKEGQNVTLSCEQNLNHDAMYWYRQDPGQGLRLIYYSQIVNDFQKGDIAEGYSVSREKKESFPLTVTSAQKNPTAFYLCASSSLDSTDTQYFGPGTRLTVL.

This chain joins TRBV11-2 and TRBJ2-5, with 8 bases fitting TRBD2. V was pared by 4 bases and J by 3 bases, with 7 bases of the junction left unmatched. The CDR3 length is 15 residues. Looked up from germline, CDR1 is SGHAT and CDR2 is FQNNGV. CDR3 coding DNA: TGTGCCAGCAGCTCGCCGTTAGCGGGGAAAGAGACCCAGTACTTC. This gives the protein CASSSPLAGKETQYF. Combining the CDR3 with reference TRBV11-2 and TRBJ2-5 gives the whole variable domain EAGVAQSPRYKIIEKRQSVAFWCNPISGHATLYWYQQILGQGPKLLIQFQNNGVVDDSQLPKDRFSAERLKGVDSTLKIQPAKLEDSAVYLCASSSPLAGKETQYFGPGTRLLVL.

This clone was counted a single time. V is TRBV11-2 and J is TRBJ1-2, with 8 nucleotides matching TRBD1. V lost 6 bases, J lost 8 bases, and 14 bases stayed unmatched. Germline V gene data show CDR1 as SGHAT and CDR2 as FQNNGV. The CDR3 extends over 15 amino acids. Written as DNA, the CDR3 is TGTGCCAGCAGTTACGGGGCCAGGGGGCATAGCGGCTACACCTTC. Translation: CASSYGARGHSGYTF.

This chain links TRBV7-2 with TRBJ2-7; 9 nucleotides agree with TRBD1. V lost 6 bases, J lost 2 bases, and 17 bases stayed unmatched. The CDR3 is 18 residues long. In germline, CDR1 is SGHTA, CDR2 FQGNSA. The CDR3 here is CASSSEKRRTGAAYEQYF. In nucleotides, the CDR3 is TGTGCCAGCAGTTCAGAGAAGCGTAGGACAGGGGCTGCCTACGAGCAGTACTTC.

V is TRBV11-2 and J is TRBJ2-1, with a possible D match to TRBD2 (7 bases). The length of the CDR3 is 18 residues. The ends were cut back, 2 bases at V and 4 bases at J, with 21 bases in the middle. The germline gives CDR1 SGHAT, CDR2 FQNNGV. CDR3: CASSLRFGGRTSYNEQFF. Written as DNA, the CDR3 is TGTGCCAGCAGCTTAAGGTTCGGGGGGCGGACCTCGTACAATGAGCAGTTCTTC.

CDR3 region: CASSPSPRYVTNSGQYF. CDR3 DNA: TGTGCCAGCAGCCCATCCCCTCGATATGTTACCAATAGTGGGCAGTACTTC. The V call is TRBV7-2, the J call TRBJ2-7, with D uncertain. V was cut by 5 bases and J by 9 bases, with 29 bases left in between. CDR1 and CDR2 from the germline V gene are SGHTA and FQGNSA. This CDR3 is 17 amino acids long.

The chain is built from TRBV12-5 and TRBJ1-1; perhaps TRBD1 as D (6 bases). CDR3 size: 16 residues. Germline V gives CDR1 LGHNT, CDR2 FRNRAP. V was shortened by 0 bases and J by 4 bases, with 15 bases between the two germline ends. CDR3 loop: CASGLVLLGGTTEAFF. In DNA, the CDR3 is TGTGCTAGTGGTTTGGTACTCTTAGGGGGGACCACTGAAGCTTTCTTT.

The chain uses TRBV19 and TRBJ2-5, with 7 bases lining up with TRBD2. CDR3 length: 13 amino acids. V dropped 8 bases and J dropped 4; count of bases not matched to a gene: 7. The V gene's germline CDR1 is LNHDA and CDR2 SQIVND (reference sequence). Here the CDR3 DNA reads TGTGCCAGTCGCCGGGAGGTGGGAGAGACCCAGTACTTC. It is translated as CASRREVGETQYF.

This clone was observed once. CDR3 residues: CASSYRGDRGTDTQYF. The CDR3 nucleotides are TGTGCCAGCAGCTATCGAGGGGACAGGGGCACAGATACGCAGTATTTT. The chain is built from TRBV7-9 and TRBJ2-3; 9 bases line up with TRBD1. The J segment lost 1 base and the V segment lost 4 bases, leaving 6 bases of the junction unmatched. CDR1 is SEHNR, CDR2 FQNEAQ, per germline (reference sequence). This CDR3 is 16 amino acids long.

The J gene is TRBJ2-3, the V gene TRBV4-1; D is unresolved. V was cut by 0 bases and J by 6 bases, with 13 bases left in between. Germline CDR1 reads MGHRA; CDR2 reads YSYEKL. The CDR3 runs 15 residues. In DNA form, the CDR3 reads TGCGCCAGCAGCCAAGAGCCCCCTTTGGCGGATACGCAGTATTTT. This sequence encodes CASSQEPPLADTQYF.